This TCR beta chain was profiled in a study of blood T cell dynamics during melanoma immunotherapy. Across the whole study: Metastatic melanoma patients received first-line pembrolizumab or nivolumab plus ipilimumab.

Repertoires were generated with immunoSEQ multiplex PCR, while TCRdb's copy carries only in-frame clones and drops some. This sample has under 20,000 clones; roughly 84% occur once, and the top ten carry 7.6%. Time point defined: pre-treatment baseline. Samples come from before therapy and from week 3 after the first blockade cycle. This CDR3 has 15 residues. Germline V CDR1 and CDR2: SGHTS, YDEGEE. Trimming took 1 base from V and 0 from J, leaving 8 bases between them. The sample was blood, taken from a patient treated with checkpoint blockade. The chain recombines TRBV5-8 with TRBJ1-5; D gene uncertain. This sequence originates from a human donor with melanoma. CDR3 bases: TGTGCCAGCAGCTTGAAGCAGTATAGCAATCAGCCCCAGCATTTT. It encodes CASSLKQYSNQPQHF.